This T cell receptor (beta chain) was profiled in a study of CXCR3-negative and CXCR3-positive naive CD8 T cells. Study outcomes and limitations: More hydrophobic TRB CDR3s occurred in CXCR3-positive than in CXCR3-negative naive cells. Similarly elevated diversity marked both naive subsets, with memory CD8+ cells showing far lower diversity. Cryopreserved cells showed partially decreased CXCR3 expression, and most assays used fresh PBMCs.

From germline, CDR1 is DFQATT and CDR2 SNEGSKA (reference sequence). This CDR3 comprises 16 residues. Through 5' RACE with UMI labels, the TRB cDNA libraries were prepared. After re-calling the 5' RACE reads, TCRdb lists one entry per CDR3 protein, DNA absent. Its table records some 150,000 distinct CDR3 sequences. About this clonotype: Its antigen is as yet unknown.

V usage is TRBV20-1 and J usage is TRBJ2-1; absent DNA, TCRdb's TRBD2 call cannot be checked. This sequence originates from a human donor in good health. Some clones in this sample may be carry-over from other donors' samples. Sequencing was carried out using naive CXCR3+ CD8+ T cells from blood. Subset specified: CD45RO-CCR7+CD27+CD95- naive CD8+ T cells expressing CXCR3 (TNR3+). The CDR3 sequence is CSARSYRDSSYNEQFF.